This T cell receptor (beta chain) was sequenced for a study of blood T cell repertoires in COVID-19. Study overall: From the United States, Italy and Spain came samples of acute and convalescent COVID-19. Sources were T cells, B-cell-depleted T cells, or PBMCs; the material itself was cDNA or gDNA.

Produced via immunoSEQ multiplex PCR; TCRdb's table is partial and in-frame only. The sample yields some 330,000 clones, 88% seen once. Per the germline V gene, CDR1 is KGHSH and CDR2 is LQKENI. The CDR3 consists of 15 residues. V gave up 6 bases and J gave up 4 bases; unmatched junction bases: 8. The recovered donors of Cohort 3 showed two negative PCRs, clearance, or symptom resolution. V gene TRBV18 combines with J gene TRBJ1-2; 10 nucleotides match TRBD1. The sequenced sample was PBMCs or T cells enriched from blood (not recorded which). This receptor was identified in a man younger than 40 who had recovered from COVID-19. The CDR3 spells CASSPGTGVIYGYTF. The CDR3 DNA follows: TGTGCCAGCTCTCCCGGGACAGGGGTGATCTATGGCTACACCTTC.